The clone carrying this T cell receptor beta chain has just one count. Germline CDR1 SGHTA, CDR2 FQGNSA. The CDR3 totals 14 residues. The V gene lost 5 bases and the J gene lost 5 bases, with 13 bases spanning the gap. Original processing methods: Reference gene primer amplification gave nucleated cell count estimates. Profiled with immunoSEQ multiplex PCR; TCRdb holds only in-frame clones, not every one. That table gives V, J and clone size, and the DNA gave D and trimming. The data contain about 87,000 clones, approximately 86% of them singletons. The source of the sample is a study of blood T cell repertoires in COVID-19. Study context: Acute-phase and convalescent COVID-19 samples originated in the United States, Italy and Spain. Nucleic acid was either cDNA or gDNA, and it came from T cells, B-cell-depleted T cells, or PBMCs.

V is TRBV7-2 and J is TRBJ1-5; D is unresolved. Sequencing was carried out using peripheral blood. The receptor's source is a middle-aged man with acute or convalescent COVID-19. CDR3 DNA: TGTGCCAGCAGCCCCCGCCATGGCCATCAGCCCCAGCATTTT. This translates into CASSPRHGHQPQHF.